Below are 14 T cell receptor beta chains sequenced from a single sample in a study of beta chain features in type 1 diabetes. Since all of the isolated RNA was reverse transcribed, expressed TCRB transcripts were what got sequenced. The protocol was immunoSEQ multiplex PCR, while the TCRdb copy is restricted to in-frame clones and leaves out a portion. The table includes approximately 330,000 clones, approximately 10% detected once. The sample was naive CD4+ T cells from blood. Receptors originate from a woman in her twenties or thirties in good health.

The chain uses TRBV19 and TRBJ2-3; D remains unclear. This CDR3 comprises 14 residues. Germline CDR1 and CDR2: LNHDA and SQIVND (reference sequence). Trimming left V 4 bases short and J 2 bases short, with 10 bases between. The CDR3 nucleotides read TGTGCCAGTAGTAGCGGAAAGATCACAGATACGCAGTATTTT. Its translation: CASSSGKITDTQYF.

This clone was counted between two and nine times. This chain links TRBV28 with TRBJ2-1, with TRBD2 as a possible D gene (5 bases). The V end lost 4 bases, the J end lost 5 bases, and 12 bases lay between the germline ends. The length of the CDR3 is 14 residues. Germline V gene data show CDR1 as MDHEN and CDR2 as SYDVKM. The chain's CDR3 is CASSSGGPNNEQFF. For the CDR3, the DNA is TGTGCCAGCAGTTCAGGAGGCCCTAACAATGAGCAGTTCTTC. The entire variable domain, with the rest obtained from reference TRBV28 and TRBJ2-1, is as follows: DVKVTQSSRYLVKRTGEKVFLECVQDMDHENMFWYRQDPGLGLRLIYFSYDVKMKEKGDIPEGYSVSREKKERFSLILESASTNQTSMYLCASSSGGPNNEQFFGPGTRLTVL.

This chain connects TRBV29-1 to TRBJ1-2, with 10 bases lining up with TRBD1. Germline assignment: CDR1 SQVTM and CDR2 ANQGSEA. This CDR3 comprises 12 residues. The ends lost 4 bases at V and 8 bases at J; junction bases unmatched: 4. The CDR3, as DNA: TGCAGCGTTGGACAGGGGGCTGTAGGCTACACCTTC. Translating gives CSVGQGAVGYTF.

DNA of the CDR3: TGTGCCAGTAGACAGGACTATGGCTACACCTTC. It is translated as CASRQDYGYTF. The J gene is TRBJ1-2, the V gene TRBV19; TRBD1 might be the D (5 bases). V lost 6 bases, J lost 3 bases, and 5 bases lay in between. This CDR3 comprises 11 residues. CDR1 and CDR2 (germline): LNHDA, SQIVND (reference sequence).

This chain links TRBV28 with TRBJ2-1; 11 positions agree with TRBD1. Trimming removed 4 bases from V and 8 bases from J; junction bases left unmatched: 7. The CDR3 is made up of 15 amino acids. Germline V CDR1 and CDR2: MDHEN, SYDVKM. CDR3 sequence (DNA): TGTGCCAGCAGTTCAGCCGGGACAGGGGGTCATGAGCAGTTCTTC. Amino acids: CASSSAGTGGHEQFF.

The J gene is TRBJ2-6, the V gene TRBV7-9; 12 nucleotides agree with TRBD1. CDR1 is SEHNR and CDR2 is FQNEAQ in the germline V gene (reference sequence). This CDR3 region has 17 residues. V dropped 7 bases and J dropped 2; count of bases not matched to a gene: 6. The CDR3 DNA is TGTGCCAGCAAGGGGGGACAGGGGGCGCCTGGGGCCAACGTCCTGACTTTC. Its translation is CASKGGQGAPGANVLTF.

This clone was observed a few times. The chain has TRBV9 and TRBJ2-1; 11 bases are shared with TRBD2. V shed 0 bases and J 8 bases; nucleotides not matched to a gene: 10. CDR1 SGDLS and CDR2 YYNGEE come from the germline V gene. The CDR3 is made up of 17 amino acids. The CDR3 region has the DNA TGTGCCAGCAGCGTAGGTACTAGCGGGAGCTTTGCGGATGAGCAGTTCTTC. Its translation: CASSVGTSGSFADEQFF.

V and J are TRBV28 and TRBJ1-2; D unclear. The CDR3 loop spans 12 amino acids. Per germline, CDR1 MDHEN and CDR2 SYDVKM. The V end was cut by 1 base, the J end by 4 bases, with 4 bases between. The CDR3 coding sequence is TGTGCCAGCAGTTTATCTTTCTATGGCTACACCTTC. Amino acids: CASSLSFYGYTF.

The chain uses TRBV28 and TRBJ2-7; 7 bases match TRBD1. With V trimmed by 2 bases and J by 7 bases, 17 bases remained unmatched. Per the germline V gene, CDR1 is MDHEN and CDR2 is SYDVKM. This CDR3 spans 17 amino acids. The CDR3 region is CASSLGMAGGPSGEQYF. As DNA, the CDR3 is TGTGCCAGCAGTTTAGGAATGGCAGGGGGTCCCTCGGGGGAGCAGTACTTC.

This chain uses TRBV2 with TRBJ2-1; D not certain. Germline assignment: CDR1 SNHLY and CDR2 FYNNEI. Trimming cost V 6 bases and J 0 bases, with 12 bases left between them. The CDR3 runs to 15 residues. In nucleotides, the CDR3 is TGTGCCAGCAGGCCAGCAACAGACTCCTACAATGAGCAGTTCTTC. This gives the protein CASRPATDSYNEQFF.

This clone has a handful of counts. The chain links TRBV9 to TRBJ1-2; D is unclear. Germline CDR1 reads SGDLS; CDR2 reads YYNGEE. CDR3 size: 15 residues. V was clipped by 0 bases and J by 8 bases, with 17 bases between them. The DNA of the CDR3 is TGTGCCAGCAGCGTAGCTTATGATCACAGACGCGGCTACACCTTC. Its translation is CASSVAYDHRRGYTF.

The chain carries TRBV7-3 and TRBJ2-1; 14 nucleotides align to TRBD2. The CDR3 consists of 17 residues. With V trimmed by 5 bases and J by 8 bases, 11 bases remained unmatched. Germline CDR1 is SGHTA and CDR2 is FQGTGA. The CDR3 loop reads CASSPHSTGLAGDEQFF. The DNA for the CDR3 is TGTGCCAGCAGCCCTCATTCGACGGGACTAGCGGGAGATGAGCAGTTCTTC.

This chain links TRBV5-1 with TRBJ2-1, with TRBD1 matching over 9 bases. The CDR3 contains 15 residues. Germline lookup yields CDR1 SGHRS and CDR2 YFSETQ. V dropped 1 base and J dropped 7; count of bases not matched to a gene: 6. The CDR3 reads CASSLRGQGRNEQFF. CDR3 in DNA: TGCGCCAGCAGCTTGCGAGGACAGGGGAGAAATGAGCAGTTCTTC.

This clone came up a few times. At the DNA level, this CDR3 is encoded by other sequences in the same sample as well. The chain links TRBV29-1 to TRBJ1-2; 11 nucleotides agree with TRBD1. V lost 7 bases to trimming and J lost 3 bases; unmatched junction nucleotides: 1. The CDR3 consists of 12 residues. CDR1 is SQVTM, CDR2 ANQGSEA, per germline. CDR3 in amino acids: CSGGQGDYGYTF. The CDR3, as DNA: TGCAGCGGGGGACAGGGGGACTATGGCTACACCTTC.